The source of this TCR beta chain is a study of beta chain features in type 1 diabetes. Study summary: Examination spanned about 110 million sorted cells from all samples.

V gave up 0 bases and J gave up 6 bases, with 15 bases separating them. CDR3 length equals 15 residues. Germline CDR1 is SGHRS and CDR2 is YFSETQ. Whole-study findings and limits: Patients with Type 1 diabetes showed moderately but significantly shorter TCRB CDR3s in all four CD4+ subsets.

In this sample, this clone turned up a few times. What it recognizes is unknown. The authors reverse transcribed all of the isolated RNA, so sequencing captured expressed TCRB transcripts. It was found that naive, central memory and regulatory T cell samples averaged roughly 3.5 million reads. Generated by immunoSEQ multiplex PCR, the TCRdb table keeps only in-frame clones and is missing some. The table includes around 240,000 clones, 16% detected once. The receptor's source is a man aged 25 to 40 with type 1 diabetes. The specimen sequenced was naive CD4+ T cells from blood. The chain combines TRBV5-1 with TRBJ1-2; D not resolved. CDR3 sequence: CASSLGNGPGDGYTF. The CDR3 DNA is TGCGCCAGCAGCTTGGGGAACGGGCCGGGTGATGGCTACACCTTC.